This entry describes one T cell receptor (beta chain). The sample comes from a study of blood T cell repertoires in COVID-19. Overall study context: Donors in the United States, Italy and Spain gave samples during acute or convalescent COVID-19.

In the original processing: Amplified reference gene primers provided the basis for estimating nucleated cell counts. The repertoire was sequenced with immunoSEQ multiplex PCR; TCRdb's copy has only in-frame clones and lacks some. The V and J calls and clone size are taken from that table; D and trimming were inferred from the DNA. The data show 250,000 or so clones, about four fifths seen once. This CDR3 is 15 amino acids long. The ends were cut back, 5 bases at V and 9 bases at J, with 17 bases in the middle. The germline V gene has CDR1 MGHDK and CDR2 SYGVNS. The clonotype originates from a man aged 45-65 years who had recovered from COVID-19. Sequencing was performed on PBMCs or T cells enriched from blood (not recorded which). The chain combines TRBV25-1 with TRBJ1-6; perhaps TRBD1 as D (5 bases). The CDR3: CASSSLGGERSPLHF. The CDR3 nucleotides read TGTGCCAGCAGTTCCCTGGGAGGGGAGCGTTCACCCCTCCACTTT.